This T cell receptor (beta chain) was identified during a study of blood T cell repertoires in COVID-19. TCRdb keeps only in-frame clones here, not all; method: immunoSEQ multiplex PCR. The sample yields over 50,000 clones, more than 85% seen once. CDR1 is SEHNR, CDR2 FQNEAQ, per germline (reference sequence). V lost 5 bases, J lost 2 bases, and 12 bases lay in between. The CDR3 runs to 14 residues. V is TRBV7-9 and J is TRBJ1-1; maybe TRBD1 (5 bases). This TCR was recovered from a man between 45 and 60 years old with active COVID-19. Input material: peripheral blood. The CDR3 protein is CASSRTGDNTEAFF. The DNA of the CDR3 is TGTGCCAGCAGCCGGACGGGGGATAACACTGAAGCTTTCTTT.